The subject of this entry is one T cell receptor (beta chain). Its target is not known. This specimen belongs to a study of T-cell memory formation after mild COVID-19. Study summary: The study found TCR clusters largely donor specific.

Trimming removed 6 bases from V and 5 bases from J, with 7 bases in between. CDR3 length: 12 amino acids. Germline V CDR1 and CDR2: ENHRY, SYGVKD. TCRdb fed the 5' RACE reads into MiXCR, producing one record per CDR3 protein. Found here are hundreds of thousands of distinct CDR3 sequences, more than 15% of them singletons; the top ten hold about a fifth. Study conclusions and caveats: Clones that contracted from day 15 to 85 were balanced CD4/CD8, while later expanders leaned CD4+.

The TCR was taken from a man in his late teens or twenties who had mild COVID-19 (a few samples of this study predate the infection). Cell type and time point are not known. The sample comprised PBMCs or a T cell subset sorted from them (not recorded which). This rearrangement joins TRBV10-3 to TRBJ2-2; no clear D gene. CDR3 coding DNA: TGTGCCATCAGGGTTGATACCGGGGAGCTGTTTTTT. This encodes CAIRVDTGELFF.